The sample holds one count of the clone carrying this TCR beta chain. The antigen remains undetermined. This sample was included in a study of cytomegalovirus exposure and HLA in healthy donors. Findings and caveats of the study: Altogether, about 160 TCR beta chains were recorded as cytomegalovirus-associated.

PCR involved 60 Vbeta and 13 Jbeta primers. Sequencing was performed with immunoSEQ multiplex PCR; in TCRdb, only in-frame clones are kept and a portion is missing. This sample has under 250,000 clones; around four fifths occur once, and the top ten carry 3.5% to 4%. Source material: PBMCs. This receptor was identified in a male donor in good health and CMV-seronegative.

The CDR3 here is CASRPGGAGTEAFF. DNA for the CDR3: TGCGCCAGCAGACCTGGGGGCGCGGGCACTGAAGCTTTCTTT. The rearrangement joins TRBV10-1 to TRBJ1-1; D might be TRBD1 (6 bases). The CDR3 length is 14 residues. Per germline, CDR1 WNHNN and CDR2 SYGVQD (reference sequence). V was clipped by 6 bases and J by 4 bases, with 15 bases between them.